A single sample gave rise to the 20 T cell receptor beta chains below, sequenced in a study of blood T cell repertoires in COVID-19. Produced via immunoSEQ multiplex PCR; TCRdb's table is partial and in-frame only. The repertoire consists of hundreds of thousands of clones, with around 89% occurring once and the leading ten covering around 3%. Material for sequencing was peripheral blood. These receptors were taken from a woman in her thirties with COVID-19, enrolled during active disease.

This chain joins TRBV5-6 and TRBJ1-5; TRBD1 is a possible D gene (5 bases). V was trimmed by 3 bases and J by 4 bases, leaving 17 bases between them. CDR1 is SGHDT, CDR2 YYEEEE, per germline. CDR3 length: 16 amino acids. The CDR3: CASSSFSQGGNQPQHF. In DNA form, the CDR3 reads TGTGCCAGCAGCTCCTTTAGTCAGGGAGGTAATCAGCCCCAGCATTTT.

The V call is TRBV19, the J call TRBJ2-7; 11 positions agree with TRBD2. Germline CDR1 and CDR2: LNHDA and SQIVND (reference sequence). The CDR3 is 14 residues long. J was trimmed by 3 bases and V by 4 bases; bases with no gene match: 2. For the CDR3, the DNA is TGTGCCAGTAGTAAGGGACTAGCGGACTACGAGCAGTACTTC. Its translation is CASSKGLADYEQYF.

The chain links TRBV5-4 to TRBJ1-1; D is uncertain. V dropped 1 base and J dropped 1 base, with 8 bases sitting between them. The CDR3 is 14 amino acids. Germline loops: CDR1 SGHNT, CDR2 YYREEE (reference sequence). In DNA, the CDR3 is TGTGCCAGCAGCTTGATCGGTGGGAACACTGAAGCTTTCTTT. This gives the protein CASSLIGGNTEAFF. Full variable domain (outside the CDR3, taken from reference TRBV5-4 and TRBJ1-1): ETGVTQSPTHLIKTRGQQVTLRCSSQSGHNTVSWYQQALGQGPQFIFQYYREEENGRGNFPPRFSGLQFPNYSSELNVNALELDDSALYLCASSLIGGNTEAFFGQGTRLTVV.

This chain links TRBV3-1 (or the pseudogene TRBV3-2) with TRBJ1-3; D uncertain. CDR3 length equals 13 residues. CDR1 is LGHDT, CDR2 YNNKEL, per germline (reference sequence). V gave up 3 bases and J gave up 0 bases, with 3 bases separating them. The CDR3 loop reads CASSHYSGNTIYF. In DNA form, the CDR3 reads TGTGCCAGCAGCCATTACTCTGGAAACACCATATATTTT.

The chain joins TRBV28 to TRBJ2-1; 8 bases map to TRBD1. Germline V lookup: CDR1 MDHEN, CDR2 SYDVKM. This CDR3 spans 12 amino acids. With 5 bases clipped from V and 9 bases from J, the junction kept 3 bases outside the gene matches. The CDR3, as DNA: TGTGCCAGCAGTCGTGGACAGGGTGAGCAGTTCTTC. The encoded protein is CASSRGQGEQFF.

This clone appeared a few times. The chain employs TRBV7-9 and TRBJ1-5; a possible D gene is TRBD1 (5 bases). Germline V gene data show CDR1 as SEHNR and CDR2 as FQNEAQ (reference sequence). Trimming left V 3 bases short and J 0 bases short, with 9 bases between. This CDR3 is 15 amino acids long. CDR3 DNA: TGTGCCAGCAGCTTCGGGGGGGATAGCAATCAGCCCCAGCATTTT. Residues: CASSFGGDSNQPQHF.

CDR3 in DNA: TGTGCCTGGAGTCCGACACTAGCGAATGAGCAGTTCTTC. Amino acid sequence: CAWSPTLANEQFF. V gene TRBV30 combines with J gene TRBJ2-1, with 7 positions matching TRBD2. The germline CDR1 and CDR2 sequences are GTSNPN and SVGIG (reference sequence). The CDR3 spans 13 residues. V dropped 2 bases and J dropped 7; count of bases not matched to a gene: 5.

The V call is TRBV5-1, the J call TRBJ2-1, with 9 nucleotides matching TRBD2. The CDR3 extends over 15 amino acids. V lost 0 bases, J lost 8 bases, and 6 bases stayed unmatched. Germline loops: CDR1 SGHRS, CDR2 YFSETQ. CDR3 coding DNA: TGCGCCAGCAGCTTGGTCCTAGCGGGGAGGTATGAGCAGTTCTTC. Its protein product is CASSLVLAGRYEQFF.

The chain recombines TRBV6-2 or TRBV6-3 with TRBJ1-5; 7 nucleotides line up with TRBD1. This CDR3 is 12 amino acids long. Per the germline V gene, CDR1 is MNHEY and CDR2 is SVGEGT. With 5 bases clipped from V and 9 bases from J, the junction kept 4 bases outside the gene matches. CDR3 loop: CASSKQGWPQHF. The DNA for the CDR3 is TGTGCCAGCAGTAAACAGGGGTGGCCCCAGCATTTT.

The V gene is TRBV10-3, the J gene TRBJ1-5; D unclear. Germline V gene lookup returns CDR1 ENHRY and CDR2 SYGVKD. The germline V and J ends were trimmed by 0 bases and 0 bases, with 6 bases remaining between them. CDR3 size: 15 residues. CDR3 loop: CAISESPHSNQPQHF. In nucleotides, the CDR3 is TGTGCCATCAGTGAGTCTCCCCATAGCAATCAGCCCCAGCATTTT.

This clone was detected a few times. The chain combines TRBV18 with TRBJ1-6, with 7 bases fitting TRBD1. The junction had 3 bases not matched to a gene; V was cut back by 3 bases and J by 7 bases. Germline loops: CDR1 KGHSH, CDR2 LQKENI. The CDR3 is 14 residues long. CDR3 residues: CASSPRDRNSPLHF. In DNA, the CDR3 is TGTGCCAGCTCACCCCGGGACAGAAATTCACCCCTCCACTTT.

The CDR3 DNA is TGTGCCAGCGGTTACCCTATTCAGTTTAGCGGGGGGGCCAAAGATACGCAGTATTTT. Translated, it gives CASGYPIQFSGGAKDTQYF. The rearrangement uses TRBV28 and TRBJ2-3; 11 bases match TRBD2. Germline lookup yields CDR1 MDHEN and CDR2 SYDVKM. V shed 8 bases, J shed 5 bases, and the junction held 21 bases outside the gene matches. This CDR3 has 19 amino acids.

This rearrangement joins TRBV5-4 to TRBJ1-3; 8 nucleotides agree with TRBD1. Germline assignment: CDR1 SGHNT and CDR2 YYREEE (reference sequence). This CDR3 has 17 residues. The junction had 9 bases not matched to a gene; V was cut back by 4 bases and J by 0 bases. The CDR3, as DNA: TGTGCCAGCAGCCCTACCTCGACAGGGGCCTCTGGAAACACCATATATTTT. It is translated as CASSPTSTGASGNTIYF.

V is TRBV7-9 and J is TRBJ2-1; 12 nucleotides match TRBD2. Germline V gene data show CDR1 as SEHNR and CDR2 as FQNEAQ (reference sequence). The ends lost 2 bases at V and 5 bases at J; junction bases unmatched: 13. The CDR3 runs 19 residues. The chain's CDR3 is CASSLPTKPASGRDNEQFF. DNA for the CDR3: TGTGCCAGCAGCTTACCAACCAAGCCGGCTAGCGGGAGGGACAATGAGCAGTTCTTC.

V gene TRBV19 combines with J gene TRBJ1-2; D is undetermined. The CDR3 consists of 15 residues. CDR1 LNHDA and CDR2 SQIVND come from the germline V gene (reference sequence). V was clipped by 2 bases and J by 1 base, with 11 bases between them. CDR3 residues: CASSIFGSDNYGYTF. The CDR3 DNA is TGTGCCAGTAGTATATTTGGGAGCGATAACTATGGCTACACCTTC.

This chain links TRBV6-5 with TRBJ1-4; 10 bases are shared with TRBD1. The CDR3 runs 14 residues. Germline V CDR1 and CDR2: MNHEY, SVGAGI. The J segment lost 8 bases and the V segment lost 7 bases, leaving 7 bases of the junction unmatched. The CDR3 DNA follows: TGTGCCAGCAAGCCGGGGACAGGGGTCGAAAAACTGTTTTTT. Protein product: CASKPGTGVEKLFF.

The V call is TRBV16, the J call TRBJ2-1; tentatively, D is TRBD1 (6 bases). Trimming took off 2 bases at V and 6 bases at J, with 20 bases between the two ends. The germline gives CDR1 KGHSY, CDR2 FQNENV. The CDR3 loop spans 17 amino acids. The CDR3 spells CASSQGDIQARINEQFF. CDR3 DNA: TGTGCCAGCAGCCAAGGGGACATACAGGCCAGAATCAATGAGCAGTTCTTC.

This clone was counted a single time. This chain uses TRBV9 with TRBJ2-1, with D perhaps TRBD2 (6 bases). Trimming cost V 0 bases and J 2 bases, with 12 bases left between them. Germline V gene sequence: CDR1 SGDLS, CDR2 YYNGEE. The CDR3 covers 16 residues. The CDR3 nucleotides are TGTGCCAGCAGCGTAGAGGCGGGATGGGCCTACAATGAGCAGTTCTTC. It encodes CASSVEAGWAYNEQFF.

This chain uses TRBV27 with TRBJ1-4, with D hard to call. V was trimmed by 6 bases and J by 7 bases, leaving 12 bases between them. Germline V gene sequence: CDR1 MNHEY, CDR2 SMNVEV (reference sequence). This CDR3 spans 13 amino acids. CDR3 residues: CASRPLTGEKLFF. The CDR3 DNA reads TGTGCCAGCAGGCCCCTGACTGGTGAAAAACTGTTTTTT.

Comments on this clone: One end of the junction is discordant with germline, which a read error may explain. The CDR3 reads CASSYGTASSEQYF. The CDR3 bases are TGTGCCAGCAGTTACGGGACAGCATCCTCCGAGCAGTACTTC. The J gene is TRBJ2-7, the V gene TRBV6-6, with 7 bases matching TRBD1. The CDR3 totals 14 residues. CDR1 is MNHNY and CDR2 is SVGAGI in the germline V gene (reference sequence).